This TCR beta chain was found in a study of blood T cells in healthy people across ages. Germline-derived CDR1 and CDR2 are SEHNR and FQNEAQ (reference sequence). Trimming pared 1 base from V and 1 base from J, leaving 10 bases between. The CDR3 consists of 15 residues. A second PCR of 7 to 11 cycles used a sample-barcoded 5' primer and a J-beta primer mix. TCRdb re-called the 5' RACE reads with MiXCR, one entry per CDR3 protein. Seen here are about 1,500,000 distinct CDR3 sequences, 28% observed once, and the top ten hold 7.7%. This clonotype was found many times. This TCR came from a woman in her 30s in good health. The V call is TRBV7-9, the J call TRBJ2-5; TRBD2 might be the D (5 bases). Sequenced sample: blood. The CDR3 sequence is CASSLGGSSQETQYF. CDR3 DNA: TGTGCCAGCAGCTTAGGTGGGAGCAGCCAAGAGACCCAGTACTTC.